Below are 27 T cell receptor beta chains sequenced from a single sample in a study of T cell responses to AZD1222 COVID-19 vaccine. TCRdb's table, derived via immunoSEQ multiplex PCR, lists solely in-frame clones and lacks some. The sample carries around 100,000 clones, more than 70% recorded once. The sequenced sample was peripheral blood, obtained on day 0 of AZD1222 vaccination. These receptor sequences come from an adult in good health.

This clone was detected only once. The V call is TRBV5-4, the J call TRBJ2-2, with D possibly being TRBD1 or TRBD2 (5 bases each). This CDR3 has 13 residues. Germline V CDR1 and CDR2: SGHNT, YYREEE (reference sequence). The V end was cut by 4 bases, the J end by 9 bases, with 13 bases between. In DNA, the CDR3 is TGTGCCAGCAGCCCTGGGGGAATGAGGGAGCTGTTTTTT. The encoded protein is CASSPGGMRELFF.

The rearrangement joins TRBV18 to TRBJ1-1; D gene unclear. The CDR3 is made up of 15 amino acids. V gave up 0 bases and J gave up 2 bases, with 10 bases separating them. The germline V gene encodes CDR1 KGHSH and CDR2 LQKENI. The CDR3 loop reads CASSPPKTANTEAFF. The CDR3 nucleotides read TGTGCCAGCTCACCACCTAAAACAGCTAACACTGAAGCTTTCTTT.

The chain combines TRBV6-5 with TRBJ1-4; D call uncertain. The CDR3 covers 16 residues. Germline lookup yields CDR1 MNHEY and CDR2 SVGAGI. The V and J ends lost 2 bases and 0 bases respectively, with 10 bases between them. The CDR3 DNA reads as TGTGCCAGCAGTTACAGCTGGGTTTCAACTAATGAAAAACTGTTTTTT. It yields the protein CASSYSWVSTNEKLFF.

The chain is built from TRBV9 and TRBJ2-3; D tentatively fits TRBD1 or TRBD2 (5 bases each). The CDR3 has 13 residues. Germline CDR1 SGDLS, CDR2 YYNGEE. The V and J ends lost 0 bases and 4 bases respectively, with 6 bases between them. The CDR3 is CASSVGGADTQYF. Written as DNA, the CDR3 is TGTGCCAGCAGCGTAGGAGGGGCAGATACGCAGTATTTT. Filled out from reference TRBV9 and TRBJ2-3, the complete variable domain reads DSGVTQTPKHLITATGQRVTLRCSPRSGDLSVYWYQQSLDQGLQFLIQYYNGEERAKGNILERFSAQQFPDLHSELNLSSLELGDSALYFCASSVGGADTQYFGPGTRLTVL.

J is TRBJ2-5 and V is TRBV5-1; D remains ambiguous. The germline V gene has CDR1 SGHRS and CDR2 YFSETQ. V was cut by 6 bases and J by 5 bases, with 17 bases left in between. The CDR3 runs 14 residues. The CDR3 spells CASTLRAARETQYF. CDR3 coding DNA: TGCGCCAGCACCCTCCGGGCCGCGAGGGAGACCCAGTACTTC. The complete variable domain, with remaining parts taken from reference TRBV5-1 and TRBJ2-5, reads KAGVTQTPRYLIKTRGQQVTLSCSPISGHRSVSWYQQTPGQGLQFLFEYFSETQRNKGNFPGRFSGRQFSNSRSEMNVSTLELGDSALYLCASTLRAARETQYFGPGTRLLVL.

There are a few counts of this clone. The chain links TRBV6-5 to TRBJ2-7, with D tentatively TRBD2 (5 bases). V lost 2 bases and J 1 base, leaving 6 bases between the germline ends. This CDR3 comprises 13 residues. Germline loops: CDR1 MNHEY, CDR2 SVGAGI. CDR3 sequence: CASSYGESYEQYF. The CDR3 bases are TGTGCCAGCAGTTACGGGGAGTCCTACGAGCAGTACTTC.

The chain uses TRBV7-9 and TRBJ2-7; 11 bases are a match to TRBD2. This CDR3 comprises 13 residues. V shed 8 bases and J 1 base; nucleotides not matched to a gene: 1. The germline V gene encodes CDR1 SEHNR and CDR2 FQNEAQ (reference sequence). CDR3 in DNA: TGTGCCAGCGGGACTAGCGGATCCTACGAGCAGTACTTC. Amino acid sequence: CASGTSGSYEQYF.

The chain couples TRBV5-5 to TRBJ2-7; D is undetermined. Germline CDR1 and CDR2: SGHKS and YYEKEE (reference sequence). Trimming removed 1 base at V and 2 bases at J, with 7 bases between. The CDR3 length is 13 residues. CDR3 sequence (DNA): TGTGCCAGCAGCTTGTCCCCCCCCTACGAGCAGTACTTC. Its protein is CASSLSPPYEQYF.

This chain joins TRBV29-1 and TRBJ1-1, with 9 bases lining up with TRBD1. Unmatched junction bases numbered 10, after V lost 6 bases and J lost 5 bases. Germline V CDR1 and CDR2: SQVTM, ANQGSEA. The CDR3 has 14 residues. CDR3 sequence: CSVGTGSLRTEAFF. CDR3 nucleotide sequence: TGCAGCGTAGGGACAGGGTCTTTAAGGACTGAAGCTTTCTTT.

The J gene is TRBJ1-2, the V gene TRBV27, with a weak D call TRBD1 (5 bases). CDR3 size: 15 residues. In germline, CDR1 is MNHEY, CDR2 SMNVEV (reference sequence). V lost 5 bases and J lost 8, with 21 bases in between. CDR3 loop: CASSLNGRGGEGYTF. CDR3 in DNA: TGTGCCAGCAGTCTCAACGGACGTGGGGGAGAGGGCTACACCTTC.

The chain uses TRBV4-3 and TRBJ1-2; D gene ambiguous. V lost 0 bases and J 0 bases, leaving 11 bases between the germline ends. The germline gives CDR1 LGHNA, CDR2 YSLEER. The CDR3 runs 16 residues. The CDR3: CASSQESVPANYGYTF. CDR3 sequence (DNA): TGCGCCAGCAGCCAAGAGAGTGTCCCAGCTAACTATGGCTACACCTTC.

The V gene is TRBV5-1, the J gene TRBJ1-2; perhaps TRBD1 as D (5 bases). Germline V gene lookup returns CDR1 SGHRS and CDR2 YFSETQ. The CDR3 has 14 residues. The V gene lost 4 bases and the J gene lost 0 bases, with 10 bases spanning the gap. CDR3 region: CASSLGTSNYGYTF. The CDR3 nucleotides read TGCGCCAGCAGCCTAGGGACGTCTAACTATGGCTACACCTTC. Using reference TRBV5-1 and TRBJ1-2 for the parts outside the CDR3, the full variable domain is KAGVTQTPRYLIKTRGQQVTLSCSPISGHRSVSWYQQTPGQGLQFLFEYFSETQRNKGNFPGRFSGRQFSNSRSEMNVSTLELGDSALYLCASSLGTSNYGYTFGSGTRLTVV.

The V call is TRBV19, the J call TRBJ1-2; no definite D call. The CDR3 totals 11 residues. CDR1 is LNHDA, CDR2 SQIVND, per germline (reference sequence). The V gene lost 8 bases and the J gene lost 8 bases, with 12 bases spanning the gap. CDR3 protein: CASAWGRGYTF. The CDR3, as DNA: TGTGCCAGTGCCTGGGGAAGAGGCTACACCTTC.

This clone was seen more than once but under ten times. The CDR3 DNA reads TGTGCTAGTGGCCCCCTTACCCAGCCCCAGCATTTT. Translation: CASGPLTQPQHF. The chain joins TRBV12-5 to TRBJ1-5; D gene unclear. Germline lookup yields CDR1 LGHNT and CDR2 FRNRAP. CDR3 length: 12 residues. The V gene lost 6 bases and the J gene lost 7 bases, with 10 bases spanning the gap.

The chain employs TRBV10-3 and TRBJ1-2; TRBD1 matches 7 bases. V lost 10 bases and J lost 2; bases outside the gene matches: 10. Germline V CDR1 and CDR2: ENHRY, SYGVKD. The CDR3 is 14 amino acids. CDR3 protein: CASRRDSLNYGYTF. The CDR3 bases are TGTGCCAGCCGCCGGGACAGCTTAAACTATGGCTACACCTTC.

This rearrangement joins TRBV3-1 (or the pseudogene TRBV3-2) to TRBJ2-1, with TRBD1 identical over 8 bases. V lost 1 base and J lost 10; bases outside the gene matches: 3. CDR3 length equals 13 residues. Germline CDR1 reads LGHDT; CDR2 reads YNNKEL (reference sequence). CDR3 loop: CASSQANRGEQFF. CDR3 sequence (DNA): TGTGCCAGCAGCCAAGCCAACAGGGGGGAGCAGTTCTTC.

The V and J genes are TRBV6-4 and TRBJ2-3; D not resolved. The CDR3 totals 13 residues. CDR1 and CDR2 from the germline V gene are MRHNA and SNTAGT. Trimming stripped 0 bases from V and 7 bases from J, with 8 bases between. In DNA, the CDR3 is TGTGCCAGCAGTGACTCACAGCGTAATACGCAGTATTTT. As protein: CASSDSQRNTQYF.

This chain joins TRBV7-2 and TRBJ2-2; TRBD2 matches at 9 bases. In germline, CDR1 is SGHTA, CDR2 FQGNSA. V was pared by 1 base and J by 6 bases, with 0 bases of the junction left unmatched. The CDR3 is 14 residues long. The chain's CDR3 is CASSLVAGAGELFF. CDR3 nucleotide sequence: TGTGCCAGCAGCTTAGTAGCGGGAGCCGGGGAGCTGTTTTTT.

V usage is TRBV7-2 and J usage is TRBJ2-5; D is tentatively TRBD1 or TRBD2 (5 bases each). CDR3 length: 16 amino acids. V lost 1 base and J 5 bases, leaving 17 bases between the germline ends. Germline V gene sequence: CDR1 SGHTA, CDR2 FQGNSA. This chain's CDR3 is CASSLGNWGLRETQYF. The DNA for the CDR3 is TGTGCCAGCAGCTTAGGAAATTGGGGGTTGAGGGAGACCCAGTACTTC.

The V and J genes are TRBV28 and TRBJ2-2, with a tentative D call TRBD1 (6 bases). V gave up 2 bases and J gave up 3 bases, with 10 bases separating them. This CDR3 region has 15 residues. Germline V gene sequence: CDR1 MDHEN, CDR2 SYDVKM. The CDR3 nucleotides read TGTGCCAGCAGTTTACTGGGGGCCGACACCGGGGAGCTGTTTTTT. Its translation is CASSLLGADTGELFF. Full variable domain (missing parts from reference TRBV28 and TRBJ2-2): DVKVTQSSRYLVKRTGEKVFLECVQDMDHENMFWYRQDPGLGLRLIYFSYDVKMKEKGDIPEGYSVSREKKERFSLILESASTNQTSMYLCASSLLGADTGELFFGEGSRLTVL.

V usage is TRBV6-4 and J usage is TRBJ2-1; 14 positions agree with TRBD2. This CDR3 has 16 amino acids. Germline CDR1 MRHNA, CDR2 SNTAGT. V lost 7 bases to trimming and J lost 6 bases; unmatched junction nucleotides: 8. The CDR3 DNA follows: TGTGCCAGCACCGGGACTAGCGGGGGCGGTTTCAATGAGCAGTTCTTC. The encoded protein is CASTGTSGGGFNEQFF.

The V gene is TRBV5-1, the J gene TRBJ1-5; a weak D match, TRBD1 (5 bases). Trimming took off 0 bases at V and 1 base at J, with 8 bases between the two ends. Germline V CDR1 and CDR2: SGHRS, YFSETQ. This CDR3 is 15 amino acids long. This chain's CDR3 is CASSLAGSSNQPQHF. CDR3 sequence (DNA): TGCGCCAGCAGCTTGGCAGGGTCGAGCAATCAGCCCCAGCATTTT.

In its sample, this clone was seen once. V is TRBV3-1 (or the pseudogene TRBV3-2) and J is TRBJ1-1; 7 nucleotides align to TRBD1. J was trimmed by 11 bases and V by 5 bases; bases with no gene match: 14. This CDR3 is 14 amino acids long. CDR1 is LGHDT, CDR2 YNNKEL, per germline (reference sequence). The CDR3 region has the DNA TGTGCCAGCAGCGAAGGAGGAGGGGGCGGAGAGGCTTTCTTT. It translates to CASSEGGGGGEAFF.

The chain couples TRBV11-1 to TRBJ2-1; the D gene is possibly TRBD1 (6 bases). From germline, CDR1 is SGHAT and CDR2 FQDESV (reference sequence). The CDR3 totals 16 residues. Deletions cut 0 bases from V and 2 bases from J, with 11 bases between. The CDR3 sequence is CASSLAGAGPYNEQFF. The CDR3 nucleotides read TGTGCCAGCAGCTTAGCGGGGGCAGGACCCTACAATGAGCAGTTCTTC.

The J gene is TRBJ2-1, the V gene TRBV28; D gene ambiguous. V was trimmed by 2 bases and J by 1 base, leaving 6 bases between them. CDR3 size: 14 residues. Germline loops: CDR1 MDHEN, CDR2 SYDVKM. The CDR3: CASSLDGSYNEQFF. In DNA form, the CDR3 reads TGTGCCAGCAGTTTAGACGGGTCCTACAATGAGCAGTTCTTC.

CDR3 bases: TGTGCCATCCAAGGGACAGGGAATTCACCCCTCCACTTT. Its translation is CAIQGTGNSPLHF. The chain combines TRBV10-3 with TRBJ1-6; 9 bases agree with TRBD1. The CDR3 length is 13 residues. V lost 8 bases and J lost 7; bases outside the gene matches: 3. The germline gives CDR1 ENHRY, CDR2 SYGVKD.

The rearrangement joins TRBV19 to TRBJ1-2, with 9 bases lining up with TRBD1. Germline V CDR1 and CDR2: LNHDA, SQIVND (reference sequence). J was trimmed by 4 bases and V by 3 bases; bases with no gene match: 6. CDR3 size: 15 residues. The CDR3 nucleotides read TGTGCCAGTAGTATTGGGGGGACAGGGACCTATGGCTACACCTTC. Translating it yields CASSIGGTGTYGYTF.